This record looks at one TCR beta chain sequence and its context. Its antigen remains unknown. CDR3 regions were amplified by Arm-PCR using iRepertoire HTBI primers to build TCR beta libraries. TCRdb called the multiplex PCR reads again in MiXCR, with one record for every CDR3 protein. Of 700,000 or so distinct CDR3 sequences listed, roughly 30% are singletons. The data derive from a study of regulatory T cells in long-lasting Graves disease. Study-wide background: Persistent Graves' disease meant over 5 years of antithyroid drugs with positive TSH receptor antibodies.

Time point specified: persistent/refractory GD, antithyroid drugs over 5 years with positive TRAb. From RNA extracted from PBMCs, the TCR library was made. Patients met American Thyroid Association criteria for Graves' disease. Germline CDR1 and CDR2: LNHDA and SQIVND (reference sequence). Trimming left V 7 bases short and J 6 bases short, with 12 bases between. The CDR3 has 12 amino acids. General study results and limits: Persistent patients shared more public clonotypes (2,741) than new patients (just under 1,000). Segments TRBV28, TRBJ1-2 and TRBJ2-5 showed preferential usage in persistent disease.

This sequence joins TRBV19 and TRBJ1-1; no clear D gene. The receptor comes from a female donor with Graves disease. Source: peripheral blood mononuclear cells (PBMCs), taken when the disease was refractory, from a patient treated with antithyroid drugs. DNA for the CDR3: TGTGCCAGTACGCAGGACCTGGCTGAAGCTTTCTTT. This encodes CASTQDLAEAFF.